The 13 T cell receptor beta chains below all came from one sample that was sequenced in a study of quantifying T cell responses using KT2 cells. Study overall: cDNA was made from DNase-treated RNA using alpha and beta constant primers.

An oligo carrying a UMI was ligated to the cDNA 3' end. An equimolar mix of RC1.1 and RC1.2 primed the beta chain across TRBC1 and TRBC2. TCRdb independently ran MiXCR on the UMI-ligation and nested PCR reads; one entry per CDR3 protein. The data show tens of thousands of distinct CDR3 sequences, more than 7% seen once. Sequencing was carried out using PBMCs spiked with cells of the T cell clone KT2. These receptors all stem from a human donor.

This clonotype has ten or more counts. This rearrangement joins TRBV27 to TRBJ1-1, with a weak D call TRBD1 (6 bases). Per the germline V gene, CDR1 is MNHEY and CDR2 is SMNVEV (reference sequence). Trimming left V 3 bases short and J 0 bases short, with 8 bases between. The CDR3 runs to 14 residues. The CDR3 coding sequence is TGTGCCAGCAGTTTCGACAGGTTGAACACTGAAGCTTTCTTT. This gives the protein CASSFDRLNTEAFF.

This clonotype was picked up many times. This CDR3 is CATSDWGQETQYF. CDR3 in DNA: TGTGCCACCAGTGACTGGGGGCAAGAGACCCAGTACTTC. The chain combines TRBV24-1 with TRBJ2-5; possibly TRBD1 or TRBD2 for D (5 bases each). The germline gives CDR1 KGHDR, CDR2 SFDVKD. There are 13 residues in the CDR3. V was pared by 4 bases and J by 2 bases, with 7 bases between.

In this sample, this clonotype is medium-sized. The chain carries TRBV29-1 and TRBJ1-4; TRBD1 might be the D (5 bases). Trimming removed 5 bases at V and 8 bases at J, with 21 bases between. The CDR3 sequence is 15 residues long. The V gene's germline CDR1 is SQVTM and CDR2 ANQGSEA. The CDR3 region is CSVRGPGTRGEKLFF. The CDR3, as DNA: TGCAGCGTTCGGGGCCCCGGGACCCGGGGCGAAAAACTGTTTTTT.

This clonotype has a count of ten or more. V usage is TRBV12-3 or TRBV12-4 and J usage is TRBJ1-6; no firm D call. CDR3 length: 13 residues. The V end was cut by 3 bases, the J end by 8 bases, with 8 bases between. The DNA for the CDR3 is TGTGCCAGCAGTTTTCGGTCGGATTCACCCCTCCACTTT. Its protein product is CASSFRSDSPLHF.

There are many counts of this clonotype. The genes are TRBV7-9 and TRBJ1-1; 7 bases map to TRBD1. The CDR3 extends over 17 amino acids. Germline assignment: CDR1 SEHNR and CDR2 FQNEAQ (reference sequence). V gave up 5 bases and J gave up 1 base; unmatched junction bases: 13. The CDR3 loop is CASSRETGWGGNTEAFF. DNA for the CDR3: TGTGCCAGCAGCCGGGAGACAGGGTGGGGCGGGAACACTGAAGCTTTCTTT.

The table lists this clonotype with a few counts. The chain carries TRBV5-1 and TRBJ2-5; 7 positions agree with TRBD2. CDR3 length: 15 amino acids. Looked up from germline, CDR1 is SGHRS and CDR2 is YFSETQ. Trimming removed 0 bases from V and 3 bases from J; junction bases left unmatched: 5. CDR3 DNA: TGCGCCAGCAGCTTGGGAGCTAGCGGTGAAGAGACCCAGTACTTC. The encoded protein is CASSLGASGEETQYF.

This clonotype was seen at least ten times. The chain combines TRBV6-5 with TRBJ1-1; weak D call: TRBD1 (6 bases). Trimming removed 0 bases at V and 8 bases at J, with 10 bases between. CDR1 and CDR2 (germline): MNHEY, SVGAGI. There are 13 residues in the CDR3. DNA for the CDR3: TGTGCCAGCAGTTACTCAGGACAGTCCGAAGCTTTCTTT. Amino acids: CASSYSGQSEAFF.

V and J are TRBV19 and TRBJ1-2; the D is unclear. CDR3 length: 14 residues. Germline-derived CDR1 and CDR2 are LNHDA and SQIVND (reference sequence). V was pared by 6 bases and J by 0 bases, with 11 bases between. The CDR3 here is CASRKAGPNYGYTF. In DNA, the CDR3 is TGTGCCAGTAGGAAGGCAGGCCCTAACTATGGCTACACCTTC.

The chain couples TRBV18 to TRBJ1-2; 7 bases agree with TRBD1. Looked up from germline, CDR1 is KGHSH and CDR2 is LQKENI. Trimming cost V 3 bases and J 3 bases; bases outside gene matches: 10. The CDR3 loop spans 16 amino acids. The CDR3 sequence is CASSPSWEGGYYGYTF. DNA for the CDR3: TGTGCCAGCTCACCCTCATGGGAAGGGGGCTACTATGGCTACACCTTC.

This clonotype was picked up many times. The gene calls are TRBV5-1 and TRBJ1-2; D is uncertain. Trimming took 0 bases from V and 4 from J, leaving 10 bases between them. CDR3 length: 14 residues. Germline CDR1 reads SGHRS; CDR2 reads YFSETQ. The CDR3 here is CASSLVQGGYGYTF. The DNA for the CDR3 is TGCGCCAGCAGCTTGGTCCAAGGAGGCTATGGCTACACCTTC.

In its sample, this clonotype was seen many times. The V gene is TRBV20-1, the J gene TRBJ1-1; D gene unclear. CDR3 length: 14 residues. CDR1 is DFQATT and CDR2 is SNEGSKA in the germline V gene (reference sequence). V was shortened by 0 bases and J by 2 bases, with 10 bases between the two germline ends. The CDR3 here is CSARDGRKNTEAFF. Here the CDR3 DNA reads TGCAGTGCTAGAGATGGGCGGAAAAACACTGAAGCTTTCTTT.

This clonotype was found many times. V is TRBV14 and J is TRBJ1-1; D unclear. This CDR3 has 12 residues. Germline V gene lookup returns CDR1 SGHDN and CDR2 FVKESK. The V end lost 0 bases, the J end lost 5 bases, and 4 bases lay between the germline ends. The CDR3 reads CASSQDTTEAFF. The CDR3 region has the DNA TGTGCCAGCAGCCAAGATACGACTGAAGCTTTCTTT.

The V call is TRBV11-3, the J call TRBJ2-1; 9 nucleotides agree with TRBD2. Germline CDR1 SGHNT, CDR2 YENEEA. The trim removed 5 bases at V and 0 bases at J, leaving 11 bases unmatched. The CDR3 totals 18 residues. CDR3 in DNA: TGTGCCAGCAGCCGACCGGGACTAGCCTCTAGCTCCTACAATGAGCAGTTCTTC. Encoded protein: CASSRPGLASSSYNEQFF.